These 32 T cell receptor beta chains were all obtained from the same sample, sequenced in a study of blood T cells in healthy people across ages. A second PCR of 7 to 11 cycles used a sample-barcoded 5' primer and a J-beta primer mix. MiXCR, run by TCRdb on the 5' RACE reads, gives a single entry per CDR3 protein. The sample shows some 710,000 distinct CDR3 sequences, about 42% of them seen only once. Sequenced input: blood. The receptors were gathered from a man older than 75 in good health.

This clonotype has a handful of counts. The chain links TRBV29-1 to TRBJ2-3; TRBD2 might be the D (6 bases). The CDR3 runs 14 residues. V was clipped by 7 bases and J by 0 bases, with 14 bases between them. The germline CDR1 and CDR2 sequences are SQVTM and ANQGSEA. CDR3 amino acids: CSADSGSSTDTQYF. CDR3 DNA sequence: TGCAGCGCTGATAGCGGTTCTAGCACAGATACGCAGTATTTT.

V and J are TRBV29-1 and TRBJ2-7; no firm D call. The J call is in doubt because the DNA end fits TRBJ2-5 better. The germline CDR1 and CDR2 sequences are SQVTM and ANQGSEA. CDR3 length: 12 amino acids. CDR3 coding DNA: TGCAGCGTTTTTCTAACTCAAGAGACCCAGTACTTC. Amino acids: CSVFLTQETQYF.

The table lists this clonotype with a few counts. The CDR3 region is CSAAGGPSYEQYF. CDR3 DNA: TGCAGTGCCGCCGGGGGGCCCTCCTACGAGCAGTACTTC. The chain uses TRBV20-1 and TRBJ2-7; possibly TRBD2 for D (7 bases). The CDR3 sequence is 13 residues long. CDR1 and CDR2 (germline): DFQATT, SNEGSKA (reference sequence). Between the trimmed V and J ends, which lost 6 bases and 0 bases, there was a span of 12 bases.

This clonotype was counted only a few times. CDR3 DNA sequence: TGTGCCAGCAGCGCTACGGGACAGAGACTAGGGGAGCAGTACTTC. Its translation is CASSATGQRLGEQYF. J is TRBJ2-7 and V is TRBV9; maybe TRBD1 (7 bases). The V gene's germline CDR1 is SGDLS and CDR2 YYNGEE. Trimming took off 3 bases at V and 7 bases at J, with 20 bases between the two ends. The CDR3 spans 15 residues.

The chain uses TRBV5-1 and TRBJ2-5; tentatively, D is TRBD2 (7 bases). The J call is doubtful: the DNA matches TRBJ2-7 better. CDR1 SGHRS and CDR2 YFSETQ come from the germline V gene. The CDR3 contains 14 residues. The CDR3 reads CASSLPSGGDEQYF. The CDR3 DNA reads TGCGCCAGCAGCCTACCCTCGGGGGGCGACGAGCAGTACTTC.

This clonotype was found a few times. The V and J genes are TRBV6-6 and TRBJ1-1, with 7 bases identical to TRBD1. The V gene's germline CDR1 is MNHNY and CDR2 SVGAGI (reference sequence). V trimming: 5 bases; J trimming: 4 bases; junction bases outside the gene matches: 7. This CDR3 is built from 14 residues. CDR3 in amino acids: CASSDRVFGTEAFF. CDR3 DNA sequence: TGTGCCAGCAGTGACAGGGTGTTTGGCACTGAAGCTTTCTTT.

Concerning this clonotype: With a much larger clone just one base away, this may be a read error. The V and J genes are TRBV11-3 and TRBJ2-3; TRBD2 agrees at 9 bases. CDR1 and CDR2 (germline): SGHNT, YENEEA. This CDR3 has 14 amino acids. The CDR3 protein is CASRGLALTDMQYF. DNA of the CDR3: TGTGCCAGCAGGGGACTAGCATTAACAGATATGCAGTATTTT.

The rearrangement joins TRBV27 to TRBJ2-7; no firm D call. CDR3 size: 13 residues. Trimming took 2 bases from V and 3 from J, leaving 8 bases between them. Germline V gene data show CDR1 as MNHEY and CDR2 as SMNVEV (reference sequence). The DNA of the CDR3 is TGTGCCAGCAGTTTACAGACAAACTACGAGCAGTACTTC. Protein: CASSLQTNYEQYF.

This clonotype was detected a few times. This sequence joins TRBV4-3 and TRBJ2-5; D is unresolved. V was trimmed by 0 bases and J by 2 bases, leaving 10 bases between them. The CDR3 loop spans 15 amino acids. Germline CDR1 LGHNA, CDR2 YSLEER. The CDR3 sequence: CASSQDPQQQETQYF. The CDR3 DNA follows: TGCGCCAGCAGCCAAGACCCCCAACAGCAAGAGACCCAGTACTTC.

This chain uses TRBV4-1 with TRBJ2-4; no reliable D call. The CDR3 has 18 amino acids. Trimming stripped 0 bases from V and 0 bases from J, with 15 bases between. In germline, CDR1 is MGHRA, CDR2 YSYEKL. The CDR3, as DNA: TGCGCCAGCAGCCAAGATGAAGGGAATGCACTAGCCAAAAACATTCAGTACTTC. Translation: CASSQDEGNALAKNIQYF.

V and J are TRBV9 and TRBJ1-1, with TRBD1 identical over 8 bases. V was pared by 4 bases and J by 4 bases, with 9 bases of the junction left unmatched. CDR3 length: 15 residues. Germline values: CDR1 SGDLS, CDR2 YYNGEE. The CDR3 loop reads CASSPRTGFSTEAFF. The CDR3, as DNA: TGTGCCAGCAGCCCCCGGACAGGGTTTAGCACTGAAGCTTTCTTT.

This chain joins TRBV5-1 and TRBJ2-7; no clear D gene. Trimming stripped 7 bases from V and 2 bases from J, with 10 bases between. Germline V gene sequence: CDR1 SGHRS, CDR2 YFSETQ. The CDR3 sequence is 12 residues long. The CDR3 DNA reads TGCGCCAGCCGACTTGGAACCTACGAGCAGTACTTC. Protein: CASRLGTYEQYF.

The V and J genes are TRBV20-1 and TRBJ2-7, with 7 bases lining up with TRBD1. Germline loops: CDR1 DFQATT, CDR2 SNEGSKA (reference sequence). The CDR3 loop spans 17 amino acids. V gave up 3 bases and J gave up 0 bases; unmatched junction bases: 14. The CDR3 sequence is CSARSRPIQGLSYEQYF. As DNA, the CDR3 is TGCAGTGCTAGGTCTCGACCAATACAGGGGCTCTCCTACGAGCAGTACTTC.

The table lists this clonotype with a count of one. The chain carries TRBV5-1 and TRBJ2-5; TRBD1 matches 7 bases. The CDR3 consists of 12 residues. Germline-derived CDR1 and CDR2 are SGHRS and YFSETQ. Trimming at V came to 7 bases and at J to 6 bases, leaving 6 bases not matched to a gene. CDR3 in amino acids: CASGRQGKTQYF. CDR3 sequence (DNA): TGCGCCAGCGGAAGACAGGGTAAGACCCAGTACTTC.

This chain connects TRBV5-1 to TRBJ2-1, with a tentative D call TRBD2 (5 bases). Trimming removed 4 bases at V and 4 bases at J, with 15 bases between. CDR3 length equals 15 residues. Looked up from germline, CDR1 is SGHRS and CDR2 is YFSETQ. CDR3 residues: CASSIPRGDYNEQFF. CDR3 DNA: TGCGCCAGCAGCATACCCCGGGGTGATTACAATGAGCAGTTCTTC.

V and J are TRBV2 and TRBJ2-1; 7 positions agree with TRBD2. V lost 11 bases and J lost 7; bases outside the gene matches: 8. The germline V gene has CDR1 SNHLY and CDR2 FYNNEI. This CDR3 is 12 amino acids long. CDR3 sequence reads: CAGGTTQNEQFF. In nucleotides, the CDR3 is TGTGCCGGGGGGACTACTCAAAATGAGCAGTTCTTC.

This clonotype was observed a few times. The rearrangement uses TRBV6-2 or TRBV6-3 and TRBJ2-1, with 8 bases matching TRBD2. CDR1 and CDR2 from the germline V gene are MNHEY and SVGEGT. The V and J ends lost 6 bases and 6 bases, in that order; junction bases with no gene match: 4. There are 13 residues in the CDR3. In DNA form, the CDR3 reads TGTGCCAGCAGAGGACTAGCCCCCAATGAGCAGTTCTTC. This translates into CASRGLAPNEQFF.

The rearrangement joins TRBV7-2 to TRBJ2-5; D is undetermined. CDR1 is SGHTA and CDR2 is FQGNSA in the germline V gene. V was shortened by 5 bases and J by 5 bases, with 15 bases between the two germline ends. The CDR3 sequence is 14 residues long. The CDR3 region has the DNA TGTGCCAGCAGCGTAACCGGAACGAGGGAGACCCAGTACTTC. Amino acid sequence: CASSVTGTRETQYF.

A few counts support this clonotype. At one end the junction does not follow the germline gene, possibly because of a read error. This rearrangement joins TRBV6-2 or TRBV6-3 to TRBJ2-5, with D perhaps matching TRBD1 (6 bases). The CDR3 consists of 14 residues. Germline CDR1 is MNHEY and CDR2 is SVGEGT. The CDR3 protein is CASSRGQLQGTQYF. CDR3 bases: TGTGCCAGCAGCCGGGGACAATTACAAGGGACCCAGTACTTC.

In this sample, this clonotype turned up once. The chain is built from TRBV7-9 and TRBJ1-1; the match to TRBD1 covers 7 bases. The CDR3 is made up of 15 amino acids. V was clipped by 5 bases and J by 1 base; unmatched bases: 7. Germline V gene data show CDR1 as SEHNR and CDR2 as FQNEAQ (reference sequence). CDR3 sequence reads: CASSLPGQPNTEAFF. The CDR3 coding sequence is TGTGCCAGCAGCCTCCCGGGACAGCCGAACACTGAAGCTTTCTTT.

The chain uses TRBV20-1 and TRBJ2-3; D possibly matches TRBD1 or TRBD2 (5 bases each). V lost 2 bases to trimming and J lost 0 bases, with 15 bases between them. CDR3 length: 16 residues. The V gene's germline CDR1 is DFQATT and CDR2 SNEGSKA (reference sequence). In nucleotides, the CDR3 is TGCAGTGCTAGAAGTTTTGAGGGGTCAAGCACAGATACGCAGTATTTT. It is translated as CSARSFEGSSTDTQYF.

This chain connects TRBV4-3 to TRBJ2-3; TRBD2 agrees at 8 bases. The junction had 6 bases not matched to a gene; V was cut back by 0 bases and J by 1 base. CDR3 size: 17 residues. CDR1 LGHNA and CDR2 YSLEER come from the germline V gene. CDR3 loop: CASSQERTSSGTDTQYF. The CDR3 DNA follows: TGCGCCAGCAGCCAAGAACGGACTAGCTCCGGCACAGATACGCAGTATTTT.

This clonotype was picked up one time. The CDR3 here is CASRAGQANEQFF. CDR3 coding DNA: TGTGCCAGCAGGGCGGGGCAGGCAAATGAGCAGTTCTTC. The rearrangement joins TRBV6-1 to TRBJ2-1; the D gene is possibly TRBD2 (6 bases). This CDR3 spans 13 amino acids. V dropped 6 bases and J dropped 7 bases, with 13 bases sitting between them. From germline, CDR1 is MNHNS and CDR2 SASEGT.

This chain joins TRBV10-3 and TRBJ2-1; D remains unclear. The CDR3 covers 15 residues. Trimming cost V 3 bases and J 1 base, with 10 bases left between them. CDR1 is ENHRY and CDR2 is SYGVKD in the germline V gene. The DNA of the CDR3 is TGTGCCATCAGTGAACGGCCGGATTCCTACAATGAGCAGTTCTTC. Translated: CAISERPDSYNEQFF.

This clonotype was seen more than once but under ten times. CDR3 in DNA: TGTGCCAGCAGTGAAAGGCTGGGACAGACACAGCCCCAGCATTTT. This sequence encodes CASSERLGQTQPQHF. The V call is TRBV2, the J call TRBJ1-5; 7 nucleotides align to TRBD1. The CDR3 runs to 15 residues. CDR1 SNHLY and CDR2 FYNNEI come from the germline V gene. V lost 2 bases and J lost 7; bases outside the gene matches: 8.

Concerning this clonotype: This may arise from a read error, as a much more abundant clone is one base away. The rearrangement joins TRBV5-1 to TRBJ2-5; 8 bases align to TRBD1. The J call may be in error: the DNA end matches TRBJ2-7 better. The CDR3 consists of 14 residues. CDR1 is SGHRS, CDR2 YFSETQ, per germline. CDR3 nucleotides: TGCGTCAGCAGCTCCCGGGACAGGACCTACGAGCAGTACTTC. As protein: CVSSSRDRTYEQYF.

The J gene is TRBJ1-3, the V gene TRBV20-1; the D is unclear. This CDR3 contains 16 residues. Trimming removed 4 bases at V and 3 bases at J, with 19 bases between. Germline assignment: CDR1 DFQATT and CDR2 SNEGSKA (reference sequence). This CDR3 reads CSAKDARAPLGNTIYF. CDR3 bases: TGCAGTGCTAAGGACGCAAGGGCCCCTCTTGGAAACACCATATATTTT.

Only a few counts were recorded for this clonotype. This chain connects TRBV27 to TRBJ1-5, with TRBD1 identical over 8 bases. Germline CDR1 is MNHEY and CDR2 is SMNVEV (reference sequence). Trimming removed 5 bases from V and 7 bases from J; junction bases left unmatched: 7. This CDR3 is 14 amino acids long. The CDR3 nucleotides are TGTGCCAGCAGTCATCAGGGGGCCGGGCAGCCCCAGCATTTT. Amino acids: CASSHQGAGQPQHF.

V is TRBV18 and J is TRBJ2-7; 10 bases are a match to TRBD2. The CDR3 length is 15 residues. Germline CDR1 KGHSH, CDR2 LQKENI. V trimming: 4 bases; J trimming: 2 bases; junction bases outside the gene matches: 5. CDR3 DNA: TGTGCCAGCTCACGGACTAGCGGTAGAACCTACGAGCAGTACTTC. Translation gives CASSRTSGRTYEQYF.

This chain joins TRBV20-1 and TRBJ2-1; D possibly corresponds to TRBD2 (6 bases). Germline assignment: CDR1 DFQATT and CDR2 SNEGSKA (reference sequence). V lost 6 bases and J lost 6, with 24 bases in between. There are 16 residues in the CDR3. The CDR3 DNA reads as TGCAGTGCCAGGGAGGCGGAGGAAGTAGGCGGCAATGAGCAGTTCTTC. It encodes CSAREAEEVGGNEQFF.

About this clonotype itself: A read error may account for a junction end that differs from germline. The J gene is TRBJ2-7, the V gene TRBV7-6; 8 nucleotides line up with TRBD1. The CDR3 has 17 amino acids. Germline-derived CDR1 and CDR2 are SGHVS and FNYEAQ. The DNA of the CDR3 is TGTGCCGGCAGCCGTCTAGGGGGACAGGACGGATCCTACGAGCAGTACTTC. Translated: CAGSRLGGQDGSYEQYF. Combining the CDR3 with reference TRBV7-6 and TRBJ2-7 gives the whole variable domain GAGVSQSPRYKVTKRGQDVALRCDPISGHVSLYWYRQALGQGPEFLTYFNYEAQQDKSGLPNDRFSAERPEGSISTLTIQRTEQRDSAMYRCAGSRLGGQDGSYEQYFGPGTRLTVT.

V usage is TRBV6-5 and J usage is TRBJ1-6; D not certain. Between the trimmed V and J ends, which lost 8 bases and 5 bases, there was a span of 7 bases. Germline V gene data show CDR1 as MNHEY and CDR2 as SVGAGI. There are 12 residues in the CDR3. The CDR3 spells CASRQNNSPLHF. The CDR3 bases are TGTGCCAGCCGTCAAAATAATTCACCCCTCCACTTT.